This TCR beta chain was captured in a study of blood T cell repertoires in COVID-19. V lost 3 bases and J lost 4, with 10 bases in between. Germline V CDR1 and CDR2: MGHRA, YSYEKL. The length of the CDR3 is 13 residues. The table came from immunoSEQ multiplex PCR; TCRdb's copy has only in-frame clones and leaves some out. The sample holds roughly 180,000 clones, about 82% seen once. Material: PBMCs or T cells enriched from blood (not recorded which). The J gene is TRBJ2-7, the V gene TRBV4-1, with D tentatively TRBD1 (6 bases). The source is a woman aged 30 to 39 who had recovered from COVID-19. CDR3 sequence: CASSHQGQYEQYF. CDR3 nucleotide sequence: TGCGCCAGCAGCCATCAGGGACAATACGAGCAGTACTTC.